These T cell receptor beta chains were read from a single sample in a study of blood T cells in healthy people across ages. TCRdb fed the 5' RACE reads into MiXCR, producing one record per CDR3 protein. Among approximately 1,700,000 distinct CDR3 sequences, about 39% were seen once, and the ten largest hold more than 20%. Sequenced material: blood. These receptors all stem from a human donor in good health. CDR3s include the opening cysteine and the closing phenylalanine or tryptophan. D genes are given only for firm matches.

V	D	J	CDR3
TRBV29-1	-	TRBJ1-1	CSVEDRGEGAFF
TRBV6-2/TRBV6-3	TRBD2	TRBJ2-1	CASSETSVEQFF
TRBV7-3	-	TRBJ1-1	CASSYSYGAEAFF
TRBV4-1	TRBD1	TRBJ1-6	CASSQDLVGTGLGSYNSPLHF
TRBV7-2	TRBD1	TRBJ2-7	CASSRGQGAGYEQYF
TRBV10-3	TRBD1	TRBJ2-1	CARRQGAGYEQFF
TRBV27	TRBD1	TRBJ1-1	CASYKPRTGMNTEAFF
TRBV5-1	-	TRBJ1-1	CASSPDADEAFF
TRBV7-2	-	TRBJ2-4	CASSSPGIQYF
TRBV4-3	TRBD2	TRBJ2-1	CASSRFGLAGAQYSEQFF
TRBV2	-	TRBJ1-1	CASSGRKAFF
TRBV9	TRBD1	TRBJ2-3	CASSQGDRMRDTQYF
TRBV6-1	-	TRBJ2-7	CASSDPPGRGGYEQYF
TRBV15	-	TRBJ2-7	CATSRDRIASYEQYF
TRBV7-9	TRBD1	TRBJ2-7	CASSLNTGTGKSYEQYF
TRBV29-1	-	TRBJ2-5	CSVRPRGGEETQYF
TRBV9	TRBD1	TRBJ1-4	CASSVGTGRKQEKLFF
TRBV9	TRBD1	TRBJ1-1	CASSVDAGGAITEAFF
TRBV29-1	-	TRBJ2-1	CSDQGFGSYNEQFF
TRBV4-3	TRBD1	TRBJ2-6	CASSQDHAGGSGANVLTF
TRBV13	-	TRBJ2-1	CASSLDRIHEQFF
TRBV28	-	TRBJ1-6	CASTLRGTFYNSPLHF
TRBV28	TRBD2	TRBJ2-3	CASSPPGLAGGLSGTDTQYF
TRBV29-1	-	TRBJ1-2	CSVDGGVYGYTF
TRBV30	-	TRBJ2-1	CAWSVQYNEQFF